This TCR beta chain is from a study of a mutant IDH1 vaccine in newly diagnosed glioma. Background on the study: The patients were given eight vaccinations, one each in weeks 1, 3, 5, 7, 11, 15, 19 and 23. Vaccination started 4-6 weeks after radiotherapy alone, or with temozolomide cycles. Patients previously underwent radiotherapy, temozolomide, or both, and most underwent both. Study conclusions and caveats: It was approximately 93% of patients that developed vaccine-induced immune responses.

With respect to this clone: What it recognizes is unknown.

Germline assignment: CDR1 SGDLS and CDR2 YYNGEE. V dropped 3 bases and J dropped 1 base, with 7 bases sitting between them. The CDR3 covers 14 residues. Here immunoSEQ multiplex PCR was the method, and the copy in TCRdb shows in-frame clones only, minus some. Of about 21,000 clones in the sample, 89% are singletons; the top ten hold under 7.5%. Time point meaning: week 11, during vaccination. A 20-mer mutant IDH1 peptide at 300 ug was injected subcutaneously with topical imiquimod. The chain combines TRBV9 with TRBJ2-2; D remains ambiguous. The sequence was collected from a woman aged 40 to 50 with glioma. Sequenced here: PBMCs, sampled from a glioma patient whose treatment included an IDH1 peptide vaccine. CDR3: CASSATVNTGELFF. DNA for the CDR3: TGTGCCAGCAGCGCTACAGTGAACACCGGGGAGCTGTTTTTT.